This TCR beta chain is drawn from a study of T-cell reconstitution after alpha-beta-depleted transplantation in children. Preparation of the TCRbeta library used unique molecular identifiers. TCRdb used MiXCR to reprocess the PCR reads, holding one entry per CDR3 protein. This sample has 600,000 to 700,000 distinct CDR3 sequences; 16% occur once, and the top ten carry 0.8% to 1.1%. This clonotype was counted many times. The CDR3 length is 13 residues. V lost 0 bases, J lost 3 bases, and 7 bases lay in between. Germline V gene data show CDR1 as DFQATT and CDR2 as SNEGSKA (reference sequence). This clonotype was sampled from a human donor who donated a stem cell graft to a child with acute myeloid leukemia. The V call is TRBV20-1, the J call TRBJ2-3; D is undetermined. The specimen comprised PBMCs from the stem cell graft donor, sampled from the stem cell graft. CDR3 in amino acids: CSARERGTDTQYF. CDR3 nucleotides: TGCAGTGCTAGAGAACGCGGTACAGATACGCAGTATTTT.